What follows are 29 T cell receptor beta chains derived from one specimen sequenced in a study of shared clonotypes between healthy human individuals. Sequencing used immunoSEQ multiplex PCR; TCRdb keeps in-frame clones, though not all of them. The data show roughly 2 million clones, with around 95% seen just once and roughly 0.13% held by the top ten. The sample comprised naive CD4+ T cells sorted from blood. The subset denotes: CD45RA+ positively selected. The origin of the receptors is a man aged 18 to 29 in good health.

The rearrangement joins TRBV27 to TRBJ2-7, with 10 bases that match TRBD2. The CDR3 length is 15 residues. V trimming: 1 base; J trimming: 3 bases; junction bases outside the gene matches: 3. Germline V lookup: CDR1 MNHEY, CDR2 SMNVEV (reference sequence). The CDR3 is CASSLLAGGNYEQYF. In DNA form, the CDR3 reads TGTGCCAGCAGTTTATTAGCGGGGGGAAACTACGAGCAGTACTTC.

The chain couples TRBV27 to TRBJ1-5, with D unclear. The germline CDR1 and CDR2 sequences are MNHEY and SMNVEV (reference sequence). This CDR3 is built from 15 residues. Trimming took off 1 base at V and 6 bases at J, with 13 bases between the two ends. CDR3 sequence: CASSLLPIGGQPQHF. The CDR3, as DNA: TGTGCCAGCAGTTTATTACCCATTGGCGGTCAGCCCCAGCATTTT.

CDR3 nucleotides: TGCGCCAGCAGCCAAGATATCAAGGGTTACGAGCAGTACTTC. Translating it yields CASSQDIKGYEQYF. The chain carries TRBV4-3 and TRBJ2-7; the D is unclear. The CDR3 length is 14 residues. Germline V gene sequence: CDR1 LGHNA, CDR2 YSLEER. The V end was cut by 0 bases, the J end by 4 bases, with 10 bases between.

The chain couples TRBV11-2 to TRBJ2-1; unclear D gene. Germline loops: CDR1 SGHAT, CDR2 FQNNGV. The V end was cut by 3 bases, the J end by 10 bases, with 16 bases between. There are 14 residues in the CDR3. The CDR3 DNA follows: TGTGCCAGCAGCTTGGCCATTACCTTCAACGAGCAGTTCTTC. It translates to CASSLAITFNEQFF. Using reference TRBV11-2 and TRBJ2-1 for the parts outside the CDR3, the full variable domain is EAGVAQSPRYKIIEKRQSVAFWCNPISGHATLYWYQQILGQGPKLLIQFQNNGVVDDSQLPKDRFSAERLKGVDSTLKIQPAKLEDSAVYLCASSLAITFNEQFFGPGTRLTVL.

The chain joins TRBV18 to TRBJ1-6; D is ambiguous. V was shortened by 6 bases and J by 7 bases, with 19 bases between the two germline ends. The CDR3 covers 16 residues. CDR1 and CDR2 from the germline V gene are KGHSH and LQKENI. The CDR3 is CASSSTTIQANSPLHF. DNA for the CDR3: TGTGCCAGCTCGTCAACAACCATCCAAGCCAATTCACCCCTCCACTTT. Full variable domain (outside the CDR3, taken from reference TRBV18 and TRBJ1-6): NAGVMQNPRHLVRRRGQEARLRCSPMKGHSHVYWYRQLPEEGLKFMVYLQKENIIDESGMPKERFSAEFPKEGPSILRIQQVVRGDSAAYFCASSSTTIQANSPLHFGNGTRLTVT.

V usage is TRBV6-1 and J usage is TRBJ2-1, with D uncertain. The ends were cut back, 5 bases at V and 10 bases at J, with 9 bases in the middle. The CDR3 runs 11 residues. Per the germline V gene, CDR1 is MNHNS and CDR2 is SASEGT. CDR3 in amino acids: CASSLPREQFF. The CDR3 nucleotides read TGTGCCAGCAGTCTCCCCAGGGAGCAGTTCTTC.

About this clone: The identical CDR3 is also encoded by other nucleotide sequences in the sample. The rearrangement joins TRBV18 to TRBJ2-5, with D maybe TRBD2 (5 bases). Germline values: CDR1 KGHSH, CDR2 LQKENI. The V and J ends lost 4 bases and 1 base respectively, with 7 bases between them. The CDR3 extends over 13 amino acids. The CDR3 DNA reads as TGTGCCAGCTCACGCGCGGGCCAAGAGACCCAGTACTTC. Amino acids: CASSRAGQETQYF.

The chain is built from TRBV18 and TRBJ2-1; TRBD2 matches at 9 bases. The CDR3 is 18 amino acids. Germline V gene data show CDR1 as KGHSH and CDR2 as LQKENI. Losses at the gene ends were 0 bases for V and 3 bases for J; bases not matched to a gene: 9. The CDR3 DNA follows: TGTGCCAGCTCACCACCCTTCTCTAGCGGGAAGGGCTACAATGAGCAGTTCTTC. Its translation: CASSPPFSSGKGYNEQFF.

V is TRBV27 and J is TRBJ1-2; D uncertain. CDR1 and CDR2 (germline): MNHEY, SMNVEV (reference sequence). This CDR3 is 14 amino acids long. The V gene lost 3 bases and the J gene lost 6 bases, with 14 bases spanning the gap. The CDR3 DNA reads as TGTGCCAGCAGTTTCAGGCACGGTAGCGATGGCTACACCTTC. Translated, it gives CASSFRHGSDGYTF.

This chain links TRBV7-2 with TRBJ2-3; D unclear. Germline loops: CDR1 SGHTA, CDR2 FQGNSA. This CDR3 is 13 amino acids long. V gave up 1 base and J gave up 3 bases, with 5 bases separating them. The CDR3 coding sequence is TGTGCCAGCAGCTTAGTAAGGACAGATACGCAGTATTTT. Protein product: CASSLVRTDTQYF.

The chain's CDR3 is CASSLAGGLQEQYF. Here the CDR3 DNA reads TGCGCCAGCAGCTTAGCGGGGGGGCTGCAAGAGCAGTACTTC. The chain has TRBV5-1 and TRBJ2-7; TRBD2 matches at 10 bases. In germline, CDR1 is SGHRS, CDR2 YFSETQ. CDR3 length: 14 amino acids. V was pared by 2 bases and J by 7 bases, with 6 bases of the junction left unmatched.

The chain is built from TRBV7-2 and TRBJ2-3, with a possible D match to TRBD2 (5 bases). Germline lookup yields CDR1 SGHTA and CDR2 FQGNSA. V gave up 5 bases and J gave up 1 base, with 13 bases separating them. The length of the CDR3 is 15 residues. The CDR3 DNA follows: TGTGCCAGCAGCCTCGGGGTAGGCCGCACAGATACGCAGTATTTT. It encodes CASSLGVGRTDTQYF. Full variable domain (rest looked up from reference TRBV7-2 and TRBJ2-3): GAGVSQSPSNKVTEKGKDVELRCDPISGHTALYWYRQSLGQGLEFLIYFQGNSAPDKSGLPSDRFSAERTGGSVSTLTIQRTQQEDSAVYLCASSLGVGRTDTQYFGPGTRLTVL.

In this sample, this clone turned up once. This chain joins TRBV5-1 and TRBJ2-7; 7 nucleotides match TRBD2. This CDR3 comprises 15 residues. V lost 4 bases, J lost 7 bases, and 14 bases stayed unmatched. Germline V CDR1 and CDR2: SGHRS, YFSETQ. In DNA, the CDR3 is TGCGCCAGCAGCCTGGCCTCAGCGGGGTCTGGAGAGCAGTACTTC. It codes for CASSLASAGSGEQYF. The whole variable domain, filled in from reference TRBV5-1 and TRBJ2-7, reads KAGVTQTPRYLIKTRGQQVTLSCSPISGHRSVSWYQQTPGQGLQFLFEYFSETQRNKGNFPGRFSGRQFSNSRSEMNVSTLELGDSALYLCASSLASAGSGEQYFGPGTRLTVT.

The chain is built from TRBV4-1 and TRBJ1-1; D is possibly TRBD1 (5 bases). The CDR3 consists of 16 residues. CDR1 and CDR2 (germline): MGHRA, YSYEKL. Trimming left V 2 bases short and J 1 base short, with 14 bases between. The CDR3 DNA follows: TGCGCCAGCAGCCAACCTATCGGGGGTGCGAACACTGAAGCTTTCTTT. This translates into CASSQPIGGANTEAFF.

The table lists this clone with a count of one. This chain links TRBV5-4 with TRBJ2-5, with 7 bases identical to TRBD1. Trimming took 3 bases from V and 0 from J; bases not matched to a gene: 11. Germline assignment: CDR1 SGHNT and CDR2 YYREEE (reference sequence). This CDR3 has 17 amino acids. The CDR3 loop reads CASSSRDRVEYQETQYF. The CDR3 nucleotides are TGTGCCAGCAGCTCACGGGACAGAGTCGAGTACCAAGAGACCCAGTACTTC.

The gene calls are TRBV10-3 and TRBJ1-1, with D uncertain. In germline, CDR1 is ENHRY, CDR2 SYGVKD. V was clipped by 2 bases and J by 13 bases, with 8 bases between them. This CDR3 is built from 10 residues. CDR3 region: CAISEGSLFF. CDR3 in DNA: TGTGCCATCAGTGAGGGTAGTCTTTTCTTT.

This clone was seen a single time. The chain joins TRBV5-6 to TRBJ2-7, with D possibly TRBD2 on 5 matching bases. V gave up 4 bases and J gave up 2 bases, with 16 bases separating them. The V gene's germline CDR1 is SGHDT and CDR2 YYEEEE. The CDR3 consists of 15 residues. CDR3 nucleotide sequence: TGTGCCAGCAGCCCGGTGGGAGAGACGACCTACGAGCAGTACTTC. Translating it yields CASSPVGETTYEQYF.

The rearrangement joins TRBV5-1 to TRBJ2-5; 8 nucleotides align to TRBD2. The junction had 3 bases not matched to a gene; V was cut back by 2 bases and J by 3 bases. CDR1 and CDR2 from the germline V gene are SGHRS and YFSETQ. This CDR3 is 14 amino acids long. The CDR3 reads CASSFQAGEETQYF. DNA of the CDR3: TGCGCCAGCAGCTTCCAAGCGGGAGAAGAGACCCAGTACTTC. Drawing the rest from reference TRBV5-1 and TRBJ2-5, the complete variable domain is KAGVTQTPRYLIKTRGQQVTLSCSPISGHRSVSWYQQTPGQGLQFLFEYFSETQRNKGNFPGRFSGRQFSNSRSEMNVSTLELGDSALYLCASSFQAGEETQYFGPGTRLLVL.

The chain employs TRBV9 and TRBJ2-3; D not certain. From germline, CDR1 is SGDLS and CDR2 YYNGEE. This CDR3 has 12 amino acids. The V gene lost 0 bases and the J gene lost 7 bases, with 6 bases spanning the gap. The CDR3 bases are TGTGCCAGCAGCGTAGAAGGCCATACGCAGTATTTT. It specifies CASSVEGHTQYF.

This sequence joins TRBV19 and TRBJ1-5, with a possible D match to TRBD1 (6 bases). CDR3 length: 15 residues. The V end lost 8 bases, the J end lost 3 bases, and 17 bases lay between the germline ends. Germline V gene data show CDR1 as LNHDA and CDR2 as SQIVND (reference sequence). DNA of the CDR3: TGTGCCAGTCAAAGGACAGAGATAGACAATCAGCCCCAGCATTTT. It codes for CASQRTEIDNQPQHF.

The V gene is TRBV6-1, the J gene TRBJ2-3; D possibly corresponds to TRBD2 (6 bases). This CDR3 is built from 15 residues. The germline gives CDR1 MNHNS, CDR2 SASEGT. V gave up 3 bases and J gave up 3 bases, with 13 bases separating them. In nucleotides, the CDR3 is TGTGCCAGCAGTGATGGGGGGTTAGGGACAGATACGCAGTATTTT. Amino acid sequence: CASSDGGLGTDTQYF.

The V gene is TRBV5-4, the J gene TRBJ1-5; 9 bases line up with TRBD1. The CDR3 is made up of 15 amino acids. Germline-derived CDR1 and CDR2 are SGHNT and YYREEE (reference sequence). V lost 0 bases and J lost 6; bases outside the gene matches: 4. This chain's CDR3 is CASSLGGTGSQPQHF. CDR3 nucleotides: TGTGCCAGCAGCTTGGGGGGGACAGGGAGTCAGCCCCAGCATTTT.

J is TRBJ2-1 and V is TRBV4-3; D uncertain. V lost 0 bases to trimming and J lost 10 bases, with 13 bases between them. The length of the CDR3 is 14 residues. CDR1 LGHNA and CDR2 YSLEER come from the germline V gene. The CDR3 loop is CASSQDFSEREQFF. The CDR3 bases are TGCGCCAGCAGCCAAGATTTCAGCGAAAGGGAGCAGTTCTTC.

The chain employs TRBV28 and TRBJ1-2; TRBD1 is a possible D gene (5 bases). V lost 5 bases and J 2 bases, leaving 15 bases between the germline ends. The V gene's germline CDR1 is MDHEN and CDR2 SYDVKM. The CDR3 totals 15 residues. DNA of the CDR3: TGTGCCAGCAGTGAGAAATACAGGAGCAACTATGGCTACACCTTC. This translates into CASSEKYRSNYGYTF.

The V call is TRBV7-2, the J call TRBJ2-1; the match to TRBD2 covers 12 bases. Looked up from germline, CDR1 is SGHTA and CDR2 is FQGNSA. J gave up 3 bases and V 5 bases, and 2 bases lay outside the gene matches. The length of the CDR3 is 15 residues. The CDR3 sequence is CASSMTSGGYNEQFF. The DNA for the CDR3 is TGTGCCAGCAGCATGACTAGCGGGGGCTACAATGAGCAGTTCTTC.

V usage is TRBV5-4 and J usage is TRBJ1-2; a possible D gene is TRBD1 (5 bases). The germline V and J ends were trimmed by 0 bases and 9 bases, with 9 bases remaining between them. The CDR3 is 12 amino acids. The germline gives CDR1 SGHNT, CDR2 YYREEE (reference sequence). As DNA, the CDR3 is TGTGCCAGCAGCTTGGATGGGGCAAGCTACACCTTC. Residues: CASSLDGASYTF.

The chain has TRBV6-5 and TRBJ2-1; 7 bases match TRBD1. Germline V gene lookup returns CDR1 MNHEY and CDR2 SVGAGI. The junction had 5 bases not matched to a gene; V was cut back by 2 bases and J by 7 bases. This CDR3 contains 14 residues. In DNA form, the CDR3 reads TGTGCCAGCAGTTACCTACAGGGGTCGAATGAGCAGTTCTTC. Protein sequence: CASSYLQGSNEQFF.

The chain couples TRBV10-3 to TRBJ2-2; 9 bases agree with TRBD2. The CDR3 is 17 amino acids. The trim removed 3 bases at V and 2 bases at J, leaving 7 bases unmatched. Germline V CDR1 and CDR2: ENHRY, SYGVKD. The DNA for the CDR3 is TGTGCCATCAGTGACTCCGGGACTAGCAGAAACACCGGGGAGCTGTTTTTT. It is translated as CAISDSGTSRNTGELFF.

The chain is built from TRBV6-1 and TRBJ1-3; no clear D gene. Germline V gene sequence: CDR1 MNHNS, CDR2 SASEGT. With 6 bases removed from V and 0 bases from J, the gap between germline ends came to 12 bases. The CDR3 sequence is 15 residues long. The CDR3 DNA is TGTGCCAGCAGACCCCGACTGATCTCTGGAAACACCATATATTTT. Translated, it gives CASRPRLISGNTIYF.